The 2 T cell receptor beta chains given below trace back to one sample, sequenced in a study of OX40 agonist ivuxolimab in advanced cancers. Sequencing used immunoSEQ multiplex PCR; TCRdb keeps in-frame clones, though not all of them. The sample yields about 130,000 clones, 85% to 95% seen once. The sample consisted of CD4+ or CD8+ T cells sorted from blood, taken in a trial of the OX40 agonist ivuxolimab. The receptor set was obtained from an adult with an advanced solid tumor such as melanoma, head and neck, liver or kidney cancer.

The gene calls are TRBV7-3 and TRBJ1-1; perhaps TRBD1 as D (6 bases). The germline V gene encodes CDR1 SGHTA and CDR2 FQGTGA. V was shortened by 2 bases and J by 6 bases, with 25 bases between the two germline ends. The CDR3 spans 18 residues. In DNA, the CDR3 is TGTGCCAGCAGCTTACTAGGACAGATGGACCAGGGCTTTTCTGAAGCTTTCTTT. Its translation is CASSLLGQMDQGFSEAFF. The entire variable domain, with the rest obtained from reference TRBV7-3 and TRBJ1-1, is as follows: GAGVSQTPSNKVTEKGKYVELRCDPISGHTALYWYRQSLGQGPEFLIYFQGTGAADDSGLPNDRFFAVRPEGSVSTLKIQRTERGDSAVYLCASSLLGQMDQGFSEAFFGQGTRLTVV.

The V gene is TRBV2, the J gene TRBJ2-7; 7 nucleotides line up with TRBD1. The CDR3 is 15 residues long. CDR1 and CDR2 (germline): SNHLY, FYNNEI. V gave up 6 bases and J gave up 3 bases; unmatched junction bases: 11. The CDR3 sequence is CASSKDRATLYEQYF. The CDR3 DNA reads TGTGCCAGCAGCAAAGACAGGGCGACACTCTACGAGCAGTACTTC.